Following are 25 T cell receptor beta chains from one sample sequenced in a study of breast tumors, draining lymph nodes, adjacent tissues. Axillary draining lymph nodes of breast cancer patients supplied the node samples. TCRdb re-analysed the multiplex PCR reads in MiXCR, keeping a single row per CDR3 protein. The data hold over 100,000 distinct CDR3 sequences, with approximately 20% observed a single time. The sequenced sample was axillary lymph node tissue. These receptor sequences come from a female donor with breast cancer. Some clones in this sample may be carry-over from other donors' samples.

This clonotype was observed many times. Here the CDR3 reads CSANSLTAVTSYEQYF. The DNA of the CDR3 is TGCAGTGCCAACAGCTTGACTGCAGTTACTTCCTACGAGCAGTACTTC. The rearrangement links TRBV20-1 to TRBJ2-7; D unclear. The CDR3 covers 16 residues. Germline CDR1 DFQATT, CDR2 SNEGSKA (reference sequence). V shed 6 bases and J shed 1 base, with 22 bases lying between them.

This clonotype was found many times. This rearrangement joins TRBV28 to TRBJ2-7; maybe TRBD1 (6 bases). This CDR3 has 14 residues. Looked up from germline, CDR1 is MDHEN and CDR2 is SYDVKM. V gave up 5 bases and J gave up 5 bases, with 16 bases separating them. Written as DNA, the CDR3 is TGTGCCAGCAGTCGGGCAGGGGTTAACAACGAGCAGTACTTC. The encoded protein is CASSRAGVNNEQYF.

This clonotype has at least ten counts. The chain links TRBV3-1 to TRBJ2-3; D not certain. CDR1 and CDR2 from the germline V gene are LGHDT and YNNKEL (reference sequence). This CDR3 has 15 residues. The V gene lost 0 bases and the J gene lost 2 bases, with 9 bases spanning the gap. The chain's CDR3 is CASSQEGLNTDTQYF. As DNA, the CDR3 is TGTGCCAGCAGCCAAGAGGGGTTAAACACAGATACGCAGTATTTT.

In the case of this clonotype: Compared with germline, one end of the junction differs, possibly owing to a read error. The rearrangement links TRBV11-2 to TRBJ2-1; 11 positions agree with TRBD2. Germline-derived CDR1 and CDR2 are SGHAT and FQNNGV. The CDR3 spans 15 residues. CDR3 region: CASSLGSGRGNEQCF. CDR3 sequence (DNA): TGTGCCAGCAGCTTAGGTAGCGGGAGGGGTAATGAGCAGTGCTTC.

This clonotype was counted at least ten times. The genes are TRBV11-2 and TRBJ2-5, with 9 bases lining up with TRBD1. V lost 2 bases, J lost 10 bases, and 5 bases stayed unmatched. The CDR3 has 13 residues. Germline assignment: CDR1 SGHAT and CDR2 FQNNGV. The CDR3 DNA reads as TGTGCCAGCAGCTTAACTGGGGACAGGGTCCAGTACTTC. Translated: CASSLTGDRVQYF.

As regards this clonotype: This sequence may be a read error, since a much larger clone differs from it by one base. The CDR3 here is CASSAQGGIGELFF. CDR3 nucleotide sequence: TGTGCCAGCAGTGCCCAAGGAGGCATCGGGGAGCTGTTTTTT. The gene calls are TRBV6-4 and TRBJ2-2; D is possibly TRBD2 (5 bases). Germline V gene lookup returns CDR1 MRHNA and CDR2 SNTAGT. This CDR3 comprises 14 residues. Trimming removed 4 bases from V and 7 bases from J, with 13 bases in between.

V and J are TRBV5-1 and TRBJ2-7, with TRBD2 matching over 14 bases. Losses at the gene ends were 0 bases for V and 0 bases for J; bases not matched to a gene: 2. Germline V gene sequence: CDR1 SGHRS, CDR2 YFSETQ. The CDR3 length is 17 residues. The CDR3 spells CASSLETSGRGSYEQYF. DNA for the CDR3: TGCGCCAGCAGCTTGGAGACTAGCGGGAGGGGCTCCTACGAGCAGTACTTC.

This clonotype was counted ten times or more. The chain employs TRBV3-1 and TRBJ2-3, with 7 bases lining up with TRBD1. V shed 3 bases and J 4 bases; nucleotides not matched to a gene: 4. Germline V gene lookup returns CDR1 LGHDT and CDR2 YNNKEL (reference sequence). CDR3 length equals 14 residues. This CDR3 is CASSHRQGPDTQYF. The CDR3 nucleotides are TGTGCCAGCAGCCACCGACAGGGACCAGATACGCAGTATTTT.

Points on this clonotype: Being one base from a much bigger clone, this may be a read error. V and J are TRBV5-4 and TRBJ1-3; 9 nucleotides match TRBD1. The CDR3 contains 16 residues. CDR1 SGHNT and CDR2 YYREEE come from the germline V gene (reference sequence). The CDR3 is CASSLAGTGSGNTVYF. CDR3 DNA: TGTGCCAGCAGCTTGGCCGGGACAGGGAGCGGAAACACCGTATATTTT.

This clonotype has ten or more counts. The chain carries TRBV6-1 and TRBJ2-1, with a tentative D call TRBD2 (5 bases). This CDR3 spans 17 amino acids. Germline-derived CDR1 and CDR2 are MNHNS and SASEGT. The V gene lost 0 bases and the J gene lost 6 bases, with 18 bases spanning the gap. The CDR3, as DNA: TGTGCCAGCAGTGAAGCGCGGTTCACTAGTCGGCGCAATGAGCAGTTCTTC. It is translated as CASSEARFTSRRNEQFF.

A word on this clonotype: A much larger clonotype is one base distant, so this may be a read error. This sequence joins TRBV2 and TRBJ2-7, with D hard to call. The length of the CDR3 is 11 residues. Germline V gene sequence: CDR1 SNHLY, CDR2 FYNNEI. V lost 4 bases and J lost 6, with 7 bases in between. Here the CDR3 reads CASSVLGEQYF. CDR3 DNA: TGTGCCAGCAGTGTTCTGGGCGAGCAGTACTTC.

The rearrangement links TRBV9 to TRBJ2-5, with a weak D call TRBD1 (5 bases). V gave up 2 bases and J gave up 4 bases, with 18 bases separating them. CDR1 is SGDLS, CDR2 YYNGEE, per germline. CDR3 length: 16 amino acids. The CDR3 reads CASSVQTGAPRETQYF. CDR3 DNA: TGTGCCAGCAGCGTGCAAACAGGAGCCCCCAGAGAGACCCAGTACTTC.

This clonotype is labeled medium-sized. The gene calls are TRBV12-5 and TRBJ2-7; 8 bases line up with TRBD2. This CDR3 has 14 residues. With 5 bases clipped from V and 2 bases from J, the junction kept 5 bases outside the gene matches. From germline, CDR1 is LGHNT and CDR2 FRNRAP. CDR3 in DNA: TGTGCTAGTGGTCAAACTAGCGGACCCTACGAGCAGTACTTC. Translating gives CASGQTSGPYEQYF. Based on the CDR3 plus reference TRBV12-5 and TRBJ2-7, the full variable domain is DARVTQTPRHKVTEMGQEVTMRCQPILGHNTVFWYRQTMMQGLELLAYFRNRAPLDDSGMPKDRFSAEMPDATLATLKIQPSEPRDSAVYFCASGQTSGPYEQYFGPGTRLTVT.

This clonotype turned up a few times. The chain employs TRBV12-3 or TRBV12-4 and TRBJ2-6; D is possibly TRBD1 or TRBD2 (5 bases each). With 2 bases removed from V and 0 bases from J, the gap between germline ends came to 20 bases. The CDR3 runs to 20 residues. The CDR3 region is CASSLRKGRSLNSGANVLTF. DNA of the CDR3: TGTGCCAGCAGTTTACGGAAGGGACGGAGTCTTAACTCTGGGGCCAACGTCCTGACTTTC.

This clonotype was counted ten times or more. The chain uses TRBV19 and TRBJ2-6; D unclear. CDR1 is LNHDA, CDR2 SQIVND, per germline (reference sequence). The CDR3 spans 16 residues. V was shortened by 4 bases and J by 0 bases, with 10 bases between the two germline ends. The CDR3 reads CASSRGWGSGANVLTF. In nucleotides, the CDR3 is TGTGCCAGTAGTAGGGGTTGGGGCTCTGGGGCCAACGTCCTGACTTTC.

This clonotype was observed at least ten times. The J gene is TRBJ1-5, the V gene TRBV20-1; tentatively, D is TRBD1 (5 bases). The CDR3 extends over 13 amino acids. The germline V gene has CDR1 DFQATT and CDR2 SNEGSKA (reference sequence). V lost 5 bases, J lost 1 base, and 9 bases lay in between. The CDR3 bases are TGCAGTGCTGGGGCCGCCAGCAATCAGCCCCAGCATTTT. It encodes CSAGAASNQPQHF.

This clonotype was found many times. V gene TRBV10-3 combines with J gene TRBJ2-5; 11 positions agree with TRBD2. The germline V gene encodes CDR1 ENHRY and CDR2 SYGVKD. V was pared by 4 bases and J by 3 bases, with 10 bases of the junction left unmatched. The CDR3 covers 17 residues. Here the CDR3 reads CAISGQPGLAVKETQYF. As DNA, the CDR3 is TGTGCCATCAGTGGCCAACCGGGACTAGCGGTTAAAGAGACCCAGTACTTC.

Notes on this clonotype: This may stem from a read error, because a much larger clone lies one nucleotide away. This chain links TRBV6-5 with TRBJ2-1; 7 bases agree with TRBD2. CDR3 length: 13 residues. In germline, CDR1 is MNHEY, CDR2 SVGAGI. The CDR3 nucleotides read TGTGCCAGCCGGAGAGGGGACTACAATGGGCAGTTCTTC. This gives the protein CASRRGDYNGQFF.

This clonotype turned up a few times. This chain uses TRBV18 with TRBJ2-5; 7 bases match TRBD2. The CDR3 contains 15 residues. V shed 3 bases and J 1 base; nucleotides not matched to a gene: 5. Germline-derived CDR1 and CDR2 are KGHSH and LQKENI. In nucleotides, the CDR3 is TGTGCCAGCTCACCCCAGAGGACTAGCCAAGAGACCCAGTACTTC. As protein: CASSPQRTSQETQYF.

This clonotype was detected ten times or more. Written as DNA, the CDR3 is TGCAGTGCTCGCGACTTACGGCAGACTAGCACAGATACGCAGTATTTT. Translated: CSARDLRQTSTDTQYF. This chain joins TRBV20-1 and TRBJ2-3, with unresolved D. Germline CDR1 and CDR2: DFQATT and SNEGSKA (reference sequence). The CDR3 contains 16 residues. Trimming removed 5 bases from V and 0 bases from J, with 18 bases in between.

This clonotype was picked up many times. The J gene is TRBJ1-6, the V gene TRBV7-8, with 9 bases identical to TRBD1. Per the germline V gene, CDR1 is SGHVS and CDR2 is FQNEAQ. Trimming took 1 base from V and 6 from J; bases not matched to a gene: 1. This CDR3 comprises 15 residues. The CDR3 DNA reads as TGTGCCAGCAGCTTAGAGGACAGGGGTAATTCACCCCTCCACTTT. This codes for CASSLEDRGNSPLHF.

This clonotype appeared many times. The gene calls are TRBV19 and TRBJ2-1; D is perhaps TRBD1 (6 bases). Germline V CDR1 and CDR2: LNHDA, SQIVND (reference sequence). This CDR3 has 14 residues. V was clipped by 4 bases and J by 6 bases, with 13 bases between them. Here the CDR3 reads CASSTPGQLNEQFF. DNA of the CDR3: TGTGCCAGTAGTACCCCCGGACAGCTCAATGAGCAGTTCTTC.

Points on this clonotype: A much bigger clone sits one base away, suggesting this may be a read error. The chain uses TRBV6-1 and TRBJ1-6, with a tentative D call TRBD1 (5 bases). The germline V gene has CDR1 MNHNS and CDR2 SASEGT. CDR3 length: 13 amino acids. Trimming cost V 3 bases and J 7 bases, with 7 bases left between them. The CDR3 DNA follows: TGTGCCAGCAGTGACGGGGGAAATTCACCCCTCCACTTT. Encoded protein: CASSDGGNSPLHF.

The table lists this clonotype with many counts. V is TRBV6-2 or TRBV6-3 and J is TRBJ2-7, with D possibly TRBD2 on 5 matching bases. The CDR3 spans 13 residues. The V end was cut by 6 bases, the J end by 10 bases, with 19 bases between. Germline V lookup: CDR1 MNHEY, CDR2 SVGEGT. The CDR3 is CASSKPWRSRQYF. The CDR3 nucleotides read TGTGCCAGCAGCAAACCTTGGAGGTCCCGTCAGTACTTC.

This clonotype came up many times. This chain connects TRBV20-1 to TRBJ2-5; tentatively, D is TRBD1 (7 bases). V was cut by 4 bases and J by 4 bases, with 16 bases left in between. The germline CDR1 and CDR2 sequences are DFQATT and SNEGSKA (reference sequence). There are 14 residues in the CDR3. Here the CDR3 reads CSATPGGPPETQYF. In nucleotides, the CDR3 is TGCAGTGCTACCCCAGGGGGGCCGCCAGAGACCCAGTACTTC.